One and the same sample provided the 21 T cell receptor beta chains below, sequenced in a study of long-term antiretroviral therapy in people with HIV. Survey-level resolution applied to immunoSEQ assay v3.0. TCRdb's table, derived via immunoSEQ multiplex PCR, lists solely in-frame clones and lacks some. Of under 25,000 clones listed, more than 80% are singletons. The specimen comprised unsorted PBMCs, sampled 0.2 years after starting antiretroviral therapy. All receptors come from a woman aged 40 to 49 with HIV.

The genes are TRBV10-2 and TRBJ2-7; a possible D gene is TRBD2 (6 bases). CDR1 WSHSY and CDR2 SAAADI come from the germline V gene. V lost 8 bases and J lost 4, with 18 bases in between. The CDR3 consists of 14 residues. As DNA, the CDR3 is TGCGCCAGCCAACCACTGGGGAGCGGGTACGAGCAGTACTTC. Encoded protein: CASQPLGSGYEQYF.

This clone was detected once. The J gene is TRBJ2-6, the V gene TRBV6-5, with TRBD1 as a possible D gene (5 bases). From germline, CDR1 is MNHEY and CDR2 SVGAGI. CDR3 length equals 15 residues. V lost 2 bases and J lost 2, with 7 bases in between. CDR3 sequence (DNA): TGTGCCAGCAGTTACGTGGGGCCTGGGGCCAACGTCCTGACTTTC. Protein sequence: CASSYVGPGANVLTF.

V usage is TRBV15 and J usage is TRBJ1-2, with D hard to call. This CDR3 contains 17 residues. Trimming cost V 0 bases and J 7 bases, with 21 bases left between them. Germline V gene sequence: CDR1 LNHNV, CDR2 YYDKDF (reference sequence). CDR3 DNA sequence: TGTGCCACCAGCAGAGATAGGATCCCCCGAGGAGGTGGTGGCTACACCTTC. This translates into CATSRDRIPRGGGGYTF. Combining the CDR3 with reference TRBV15 and TRBJ1-2 gives the whole variable domain DAMVIQNPRYQVTQFGKPVTLSCSQTLNHNVMYWYQQKSSQAPKLLFHYYDKDFNNEADTPDNFQSRRPNTSFCFLDIRSPGLGDTAMYLCATSRDRIPRGGGGYTFGSGTRLTVV.

The genes are TRBV10-3 and TRBJ2-3, with 14 bases identical to TRBD2. Germline CDR1 is ENHRY and CDR2 is SYGVKD. V shed 6 bases, J shed 4 bases, and the junction held 9 bases outside the gene matches. This CDR3 is 17 amino acids long. Here the CDR3 reads CAISTPGLAGVPDTQYF. The CDR3 region has the DNA TGTGCCATCAGCACCCCGGGACTAGCGGGAGTACCAGATACGCAGTATTTT.

The gene calls are TRBV5-4 and TRBJ1-2, with D possibly being TRBD1 (5 bases). V lost 1 base and J lost 4, with 17 bases in between. CDR3 length equals 16 residues. Germline CDR1 reads SGHNT; CDR2 reads YYREEE (reference sequence). CDR3 in DNA: TGTGCCAGCAGCTTGCTCAGGGACCGTCATGGCTATGGCTACACCTTC. This gives the protein CASSLLRDRHGYGYTF.

A few counts support this clone. This chain connects TRBV4-1 to TRBJ1-5; D may be TRBD1 (5 bases). Per the germline V gene, CDR1 is MGHRA and CDR2 is YSYEKL. The CDR3 length is 16 residues. V lost 0 bases, J lost 3 bases, and 12 bases lay in between. Here the CDR3 DNA reads TGCGCCAGCAGCCAAGACGGGTCCAGGGTCAATCAGCCCCAGCATTTT. Translated: CASSQDGSRVNQPQHF.

This clone appeared a single time. CDR3 nucleotides: TGTGCCTGGAGCCCAATTACCTACGAGCAGTACTTC. It yields the protein CAWSPITYEQYF. The chain recombines TRBV30 with TRBJ2-7; D is unresolved. Trimming left V 3 bases short and J 2 bases short, with 8 bases between. The CDR3 contains 12 residues. Germline-derived CDR1 and CDR2 are GTSNPN and SVGIG (reference sequence).

This CDR3 reads CASSLDPGLADTPYNEQFF. The DNA of the CDR3 is TGTGCCAGCAGCCTCGATCCGGGACTAGCTGATACTCCCTACAATGAGCAGTTCTTC. V is TRBV5-6 and J is TRBJ2-1, with 9 bases matching TRBD2. This CDR3 contains 19 residues. Germline CDR1 and CDR2: SGHDT and YYEEEE. V gave up 4 bases and J gave up 2 bases; unmatched junction bases: 16.

The chain recombines TRBV29-1 with TRBJ1-2; 7 bases agree with TRBD1. With 7 bases clipped from V and 4 bases from J, the junction kept 9 bases outside the gene matches. The length of the CDR3 is 13 residues. Germline V gene sequence: CDR1 SQVTM, CDR2 ANQGSEA. Written as DNA, the CDR3 is TGCAGCGCCTACACAGGGGCACTCTATGGCTACACCTTC. Residues: CSAYTGALYGYTF.

The V gene is TRBV6-6, the J gene TRBJ2-2, with D perhaps being TRBD1 or TRBD2 (5 bases each). CDR1 MNHNY and CDR2 SVGAGI come from the germline V gene (reference sequence). This CDR3 region has 16 residues. Trimming left V 5 bases short and J 2 bases short, with 15 bases between. CDR3: CASSRTGTINTGELFF. In DNA, the CDR3 is TGTGCCAGCAGTCGGACCGGGACCATTAACACCGGGGAGCTGTTTTTT.

The CDR3 reads CASSIYRDGYTF. Written as DNA, the CDR3 is TGTGCCAGTAGTATCTACAGGGATGGCTACACCTTC. V gene TRBV19 combines with J gene TRBJ1-2; D is possibly TRBD1 (6 bases). The CDR3 consists of 12 residues. Trimming cost V 3 bases and J 6 bases, with 8 bases left between them. Germline V gene data show CDR1 as LNHDA and CDR2 as SQIVND (reference sequence).

This rearrangement joins TRBV6-5 to TRBJ1-1; possible D gene TRBD1, 5 bases. The CDR3 is 15 amino acids. V was cut by 3 bases and J by 1 base, with 12 bases left in between. CDR1 and CDR2 (germline): MNHEY, SVGAGI. CDR3 sequence reads: CASSYSRQKNTEAFF. CDR3 coding DNA: TGTGCCAGCAGTTATTCCCGACAGAAGAACACTGAAGCTTTCTTT.

The chain is built from TRBV7-8 and TRBJ1-3, with D unclear. The germline gives CDR1 SGHVS, CDR2 FQNEAQ. This CDR3 is 13 amino acids long. V lost 3 bases, J lost 4 bases, and 7 bases lay in between. The CDR3 region has the DNA TGTGCCAGCAGCTTGACTCAGGGAAACACCATATATTTT. Translating it yields CASSLTQGNTIYF.

This chain connects TRBV5-1 to TRBJ2-1; 10 bases are a match to TRBD2. The J segment lost 7 bases and the V segment lost 0 bases, leaving 4 bases of the junction unmatched. This CDR3 contains 15 residues. Germline V gene sequence: CDR1 SGHRS, CDR2 YFSETQ. The CDR3 DNA reads TGCGCCAGCAGCTTGGGTCTAGCGGGAGCAAATGAGCAGTTCTTC. It codes for CASSLGLAGANEQFF.

The CDR3 nucleotides read TGTGCCAGCAGCTTTATGAGAGATGGGGAGACCCAGTACTTC. Translation gives CASSFMRDGETQYF. The chain couples TRBV13 to TRBJ2-5; the D is unclear. The V end was cut by 3 bases, the J end by 5 bases, with 13 bases between. The germline V gene encodes CDR1 PRHDT and CDR2 FYEKMQ (reference sequence). This CDR3 region has 14 residues.

This clone was seen a few times. This chain joins TRBV29-1 and TRBJ1-5; D gene ambiguous. The CDR3 contains 14 residues. V lost 1 base, J lost 0 bases, and 7 bases lay in between. The V gene's germline CDR1 is SQVTM and CDR2 ANQGSEA. CDR3 amino acids: CSVEVADSNQPQHF. The CDR3 DNA follows: TGCAGCGTTGAAGTGGCAGATAGCAATCAGCCCCAGCATTTT.

The chain uses TRBV18 and TRBJ2-7; 8 bases agree with TRBD1. Losses at the gene ends were 0 bases for V and 4 bases for J; bases not matched to a gene: 8. Germline V CDR1 and CDR2: KGHSH, LQKENI. CDR3 length: 16 amino acids. The CDR3 nucleotides read TGTGCCAGCTCACCACCGAAGACAGGGGCTTCTTACGAGCAGTACTTC. It translates to CASSPPKTGASYEQYF.

V is TRBV4-1 and J is TRBJ2-3; TRBD1 matches at 9 bases. The germline gives CDR1 MGHRA, CDR2 YSYEKL. The CDR3 sequence is 15 residues long. The ends lost 3 bases at V and 3 bases at J; junction bases unmatched: 4. CDR3 DNA sequence: TGCGCCAGCAGCCAGCCGACAGGGGGGACAGATACGCAGTATTTT. Translated: CASSQPTGGTDTQYF.

This CDR3 reads CASGGQLLNYGYTF. CDR3 nucleotides: TGTGCCAGCGGTGGGCAGCTCCTTAACTATGGCTACACCTTC. The chain combines TRBV6-1 with TRBJ1-2; no reliable D call. Germline V gene data show CDR1 as MNHNS and CDR2 as SASEGT. V gave up 8 bases and J gave up 1 base, with 14 bases separating them. The CDR3 is 14 residues long.

The V call is TRBV28, the J call TRBJ2-1, with 8 bases identical to TRBD2. CDR1 MDHEN and CDR2 SYDVKM come from the germline V gene. This CDR3 region has 14 residues. J lost 7 bases, V lost 6 bases, and 8 bases had no gene match. The CDR3 reads CASRATPGGNEQFF. The CDR3 region has the DNA TGTGCCAGCAGAGCGACCCCGGGAGGGAATGAGCAGTTCTTC.

The rearrangement links TRBV25-1 to TRBJ2-1; the D gene is possibly TRBD2 (6 bases). V dropped 3 bases and J dropped 4 bases, with 22 bases sitting between them. Germline CDR1 reads MGHDK; CDR2 reads SYGVNS. The CDR3 is made up of 18 amino acids. CDR3 nucleotides: TGTGCCAGCAGTGACGGACCAGGGACTTTACTTTCATACAATGAGCAGTTCTTC. Translated, it gives CASSDGPGTLLSYNEQFF.